Following are 23 T cell receptor beta chains from one sample sequenced in a study of monozygotic twins with inflammatory bowel disease. TCRdb re-called the 5' RACE reads and shows each CDR3 protein once, DNA omitted. This sample's table reports about 160,000 distinct CDR3 sequences. The sample taken for sequencing was blood. These receptors came from a human donor with ulcerative colitis or Crohn's disease, or a healthy co-twin of an affected twin (not recorded which).

J is TRBJ2-7 and V is TRBV12-3 or TRBV12-4; with no DNA, the TCRdb D assignment of TRBD1 cannot be verified. The CDR3 is 13 amino acids. The CDR3 here is CASSFGGAYEQYF.

The genes are TRBV11-2 and TRBJ2-3; the D gene TCRdb calls, TRBD1, cannot be checked with no DNA. The CDR3 totals 14 residues. Germline values: CDR1 SGHAT, CDR2 FQNNGV. CDR3 in amino acids: CASTRDRGSDTQYF.

The chain combines TRBV10-3 with TRBJ2-1; with no DNA, the TCRdb D assignment of TRBD2 cannot be verified. CDR3 length: 16 amino acids. Germline V gene sequence: CDR1 ENHRY, CDR2 SYGVKD. CDR3 sequence: CAITPTSGSSYNEQFF.

This chain connects TRBV29-1 to TRBJ2-2; TCRdb's D gene call, TRBD2, goes unchecked for lack of DNA. CDR3 size: 14 residues. Per the germline V gene, CDR1 is SQVTM and CDR2 is ANQGSEA. The CDR3 loop reads CSGAMGVGTGELFF.

J is TRBJ2-2 and V is TRBV18; TCRdb indicates TRBD2, and absent DNA this call remains unverified. CDR3 length equals 16 residues. Germline V gene sequence: CDR1 KGHSH, CDR2 LQKENI. This chain's CDR3 is CASSPTSGIATGELFF.

The chain employs TRBV9 and TRBJ1-1. The CDR3 runs 16 residues. The V gene's germline CDR1 is SGDLS and CDR2 YYNGEE. The CDR3 sequence is CASSVATGEFDTEAFF.

The J gene is TRBJ1-2, the V gene TRBV5-1. The CDR3 is 14 residues long. CDR1 is SGHRS, CDR2 YFSETQ, per germline. CDR3 residues: CASSLVGTAGGYTF.

The chain uses TRBV7-2 and TRBJ2-7; lacking DNA, the TRBD2 call made by TCRdb goes unchecked. The CDR3 runs 13 residues. The germline V gene encodes CDR1 SGHTA and CDR2 FQGNSA. This CDR3 reads CASGGTARYEQYF.

This rearrangement joins TRBV11-2 to TRBJ2-1; TCRdb gives TRBD2 as the D gene, but with no DNA this cannot be confirmed. The CDR3 contains 11 residues. CDR1 SGHAT and CDR2 FQNNGV come from the germline V gene. The CDR3 reads CASSVTSVKFF. The full variable domain, its missing parts supplied by reference TRBV11-2 and TRBJ2-1, is EAGVAQSPRYKIIEKRQSVAFWCNPISGHATLYWYQQILGQGPKLLIQFQNNGVVDDSQLPKDRFSAERLKGVDSTLKIQPAKLEDSAVYLCASSVTSVKFFGPGTRLTVL.

The chain couples TRBV18 to TRBJ2-5; the D call from TCRdb, TRBD2, cannot be confirmed without DNA. This CDR3 is 19 amino acids long. Looked up from germline, CDR1 is KGHSH and CDR2 is LQKENI. The chain's CDR3 is CASSLRTPGLAGYQETQYF.

The chain is built from TRBV2 and TRBJ2-2; lacking DNA, the TRBD2 call made by TCRdb goes unchecked. Germline V lookup: CDR1 SNHLY, CDR2 FYNNEI. CDR3 length equals 15 residues. CDR3 region: CASIPLAGVTGELFF.

The chain has TRBV5-4 and TRBJ2-7; as DNA is missing, the TRBD1 call by TCRdb cannot be tested. CDR3 size: 14 residues. Germline loops: CDR1 SGHNT, CDR2 YYREEE (reference sequence). The CDR3 protein is CASSPTGVRDEQYF.

V is TRBV6-6 and J is TRBJ2-5; there is no DNA to check the TCRdb D call of TRBD2. Germline loops: CDR1 MNHNY, CDR2 SVGAGI (reference sequence). The CDR3 loop spans 14 amino acids. CDR3 amino acids: CASMGLAGEETQYF.

V gene TRBV18 combines with J gene TRBJ2-1; TCRdb selects TRBD1, and the lack of DNA leaves this call unchecked. This CDR3 spans 15 amino acids. The V gene's germline CDR1 is KGHSH and CDR2 LQKENI. CDR3 amino acids: CASSSGTGVYNEQFF.

The gene calls are TRBV15 and TRBJ2-5; TCRdb's D call, TRBD1, is unchecked because there is no DNA. This CDR3 is 14 amino acids long. Germline V gene sequence: CDR1 LNHNV, CDR2 YYDKDF (reference sequence). The CDR3 loop reads CATSRTGIQETQYF.

The chain links TRBV5-1 to TRBJ1-4; TCRdb picks TRBD1, but there is no DNA to check that call. Per germline, CDR1 SGHRS and CDR2 YFSETQ. The CDR3 contains 12 residues. The CDR3 protein is CASSRTDERLFF.

This chain connects TRBV5-1 to TRBJ2-1; the TCRdb D gene call, TRBD2, has no DNA to confirm it. The CDR3 runs 17 residues. Per the germline V gene, CDR1 is SGHRS and CDR2 is YFSETQ. The CDR3 sequence is CASSLVDAGGIAVEQFF.

V usage is TRBV14 and J usage is TRBJ2-1; the TRBD1 assignment by TCRdb is unverifiable without DNA. CDR1 SGHDN and CDR2 FVKESK come from the germline V gene. The CDR3 runs 14 residues. CDR3: CASSQGAGLIPQFF. The full variable domain, with the rest looked up from reference TRBV14 and TRBJ2-1, is EAGVTQFPSHSVIEKGQTVTLRCDPISGHDNLYWYRRVMGKEIKFLLHFVKESKQDESGMPNNRFLAERTGGTYSTLKVQPAELEDSGVYFCASSQGAGLIPQFFGPGTRLTVL.

The V call is TRBV20-1, the J call TRBJ2-3; absent DNA, TCRdb's TRBD2 call cannot be checked. The CDR3 extends over 13 amino acids. Germline V gene lookup returns CDR1 DFQATT and CDR2 SNEGSKA (reference sequence). The chain's CDR3 is CSGESSGRGTQYF.

The V and J genes are TRBV11-3 and TRBJ2-7; the D gene TCRdb calls, TRBD1, cannot be checked with no DNA. Per the germline V gene, CDR1 is SGHNT and CDR2 is YENEEA. The CDR3 loop spans 18 amino acids. The CDR3 region is CASSLRVVQGDLFYEQYF.

The rearrangement links TRBV20-1 to TRBJ1-1; as DNA is missing, the TRBD1 call by TCRdb cannot be tested. This CDR3 comprises 12 residues. CDR1 and CDR2 (germline): DFQATT, SNEGSKA (reference sequence). The CDR3 region is CSALRGNTEAFF.

The rearrangement uses TRBV3-1 and TRBJ2-1; TCRdb's D call of TRBD1 is untestable without DNA. Germline V gene data show CDR1 as LGHDT and CDR2 as YNNKEL (reference sequence). The CDR3 loop spans 15 amino acids. CDR3 loop: CASSQARGRINEQFF.

This CDR3 is CASSLGQGNRGEKLFF. This rearrangement joins TRBV13 to TRBJ1-4; as DNA is missing, the TRBD1 call by TCRdb cannot be tested. CDR1 is PRHDT and CDR2 is FYEKMQ in the germline V gene (reference sequence). This CDR3 contains 16 residues. The full variable domain, with the rest looked up from reference TRBV13 and TRBJ1-4, is AAGVIQSPRHLIKEKRETATLKCYPIPRHDTVYWYQQGPGQDPQFLISFYEKMQSDKGSIPDRFSAQQFSDYHSELNMSSLELGDSALYFCASSLGQGNRGEKLFFGSGTQLSVL.